The T cell receptor (beta chain) under discussion was sequenced for a study of sequential checkpoint blockade in melanoma. Per the germline V gene, CDR1 is SEHNR and CDR2 is FQNEAQ (reference sequence). This CDR3 comprises 14 residues. TCRdb's table, derived via immunoSEQ multiplex PCR, lists solely in-frame clones and lacks some. The table records 9,500 to 12,000 clones, 55% to 70% of them present only once. Treatment indicated: randomized to nivolumab then ipilimumab (arm A) or the reverse (arm B). Regarding this clone: Compared with germline, one end of the junction differs, possibly owing to a read error.

The chain has TRBV7-9 and TRBJ1-4; D ambiguous. This specimen was CD8+ T cells sorted from blood (inferred from file names), taken from a patient given nivolumab and ipilimumab in sequence. The receptor was isolated from a human donor with melanoma. The CDR3 sequence is CASSQDLGPQRLFF. Here the CDR3 DNA reads TGCGCCAGCAGCCAAGATCTCGGTCCCCAAAGACTGTTTTTT.